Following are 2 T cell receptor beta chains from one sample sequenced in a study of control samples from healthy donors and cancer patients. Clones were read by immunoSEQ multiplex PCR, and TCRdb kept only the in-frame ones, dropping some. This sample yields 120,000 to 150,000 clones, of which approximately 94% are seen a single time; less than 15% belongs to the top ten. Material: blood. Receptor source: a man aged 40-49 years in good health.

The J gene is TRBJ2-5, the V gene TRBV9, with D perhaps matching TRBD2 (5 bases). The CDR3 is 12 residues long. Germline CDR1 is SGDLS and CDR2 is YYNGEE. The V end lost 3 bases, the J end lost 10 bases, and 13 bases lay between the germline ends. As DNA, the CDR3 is TGTGCCAGCAGCGAGGACGGGAAGGACCAGTACTTC. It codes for CASSEDGKDQYF.

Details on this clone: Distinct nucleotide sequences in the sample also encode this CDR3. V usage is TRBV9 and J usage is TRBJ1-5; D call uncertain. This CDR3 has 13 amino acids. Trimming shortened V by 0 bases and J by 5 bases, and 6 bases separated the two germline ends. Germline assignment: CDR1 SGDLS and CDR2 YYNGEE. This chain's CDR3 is CASSVGTDQPQHF. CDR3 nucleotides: TGTGCCAGCAGCGTAGGAACGGATCAGCCCCAGCATTTT.